Sequencing of this T cell receptor (beta chain) was carried out in a study of cytomegalovirus exposure and HLA in healthy donors (dated by TCRdb to 2017 to 2019). In terms of the full investigation: An earlier analysis of some 600 of the donors reported approximately 280 Gb of sequence data and about 120 million unique TCR beta sequences obtained from about 179 million T cells. An early release covering 550 to 650 HLA-typed donors comprised about 300 gigabases of sequencing data and around 80 million unique TCR sequences. The genetic ancestry cluster associated with self-reported Caucasian donors included around 76% of the roughly 410 genotyped donors. The aim of the study was to test whether cataloging public T cell receptors could identify signatures of past pathogen exposure. The study profiled the T cell repertoires of hundreds of subjects by immunosequencing and related them to cytomegalovirus serostatus. In addition to the first cohort of approximately 650 subjects, a separate validation cohort of 130 or so different subjects was used. The study combined high-throughput TCR immunosequencing, statistical association of individual TCRs with disease status, and machine learning to predict cytomegalovirus infection status. A later analysis re-analyzed previously published TCR beta repertoires from 650 to 800 donors and added high-resolution HLA genotyping to study TCR occurrence patterns. Rather than drawing on any new phenotypic data, the later analysis identified candidate immune exposures from TCR beta sequences and the way those sequences occurred across donors. An earlier analysis of nearly 600 of the donors applied high-throughput TCR beta sequencing to assess whether each TCR beta V gene segment acted as functional or pseudogenic. Donor age, sex, ethnicity and CMV serostatus were compiled together with the repertoire data. A later genetic analysis used genome-wide SNP genotypes for about 60% of the roughly 670 donors, treating that subset as a discovery cohort. All discovery cohort repertoires had been generated on a single sequencing platform. Both class I and class II loci were covered by HLA typing, at four-digit resolution. Typing coverage varied by locus: roughly 620-640 donors for A, B, C, DRB1 and DQB1; roughly 560 for DQA1; about 570 for DPA1; 450 to 480 for DPB1. A handful of DR-DQ haplotypes were treated as single units for association and clustering because of strong linkage in the cohort. Among some 410 genotyped donors of the cohort, an average of approximately 220,000 unique TCR beta nucleotide sequences was sequenced per donor, of which 15% to 20% were non-productive. The paper's findings and limits, for the study overall: Presence/absence analyses assumed roughly uniform sequencing depth across donors, an assumption that may not hold. Across donors, most TCR sequences were observed very rarely, whereas some public TCRs were present in many individuals. In a later analysis, the rate of TCR association differed among HLA loci, with DRB1 alleles having the most associated TCRs and HLA-C alleles having the fewest. Only TCR beta chains were sequenced in this cohort, and the absence of alpha or paired-chain data limited detectable features. In vitro tests confirmed that a few of the cytomegalovirus-associated TCR beta chains recognize cytomegalovirus antigens. According to the authors, the approach could potentially be generalized to other disease states and immunological phenotypes. In a later analysis, several top co-occurrence clusters were reported to appear linked to parvovirus B19, influenza, CMV and Epstein-Barr virus. In a later analysis, most CMV-associated TCR beta chains were found to appear HLA-restricted, with HLA associations seemingly driven largely by CMV exposure. A later genetic analysis reported fewer N-insertions in productive TCRs among donors in an Asian-associated ancestry cluster than the approximately 670-donor mean. The study gave a list of about 160 TCR beta chains associated with cytomegalovirus. The sequencing pipeline was judged likely to have produced a cluster of highly shared sequence variants as a technical artifact. Because HLA typing was unavailable for some donors at each locus, only the typed subset was used in association tests. About 17 rarely observed V segments, including chromosome 9 orphons, were excluded from the earlier analysis of some 590 of the donors because counts were too low. In an earlier analysis of a few hundred of the donors, most TCR beta V segments were observed in productive rearrangements about 87% or about 30% of the time, broadly matching IMGT annotations. A further reported finding was that TCR beta sequences accurately predicted the HLA-A and HLA-B alleles for most subjects in the first cohort. When HLA alleles, especially DR and DQ, strongly co-occurred, TCR associations were difficult to assign to individual alleles. The classifier was reported to diagnose cytomegalovirus status with high specificity and sensitivity in both the original cohort and the validation cohort. An association between a missense DCLRE1C variant and V-gene and J-gene trimming of TCR beta chains was found in a later genetic analysis and replicated in an independent cohort. Because the 87-base-pair reads could not distinguish some IMGT-functional V segments, including TRBV6-2 and TRBV6-3, those segments were excluded. At a false discovery rate of 0.05, a later analysis linked 16,000 or so TCR beta sequences to specific HLA alleles. Linkage disequilibrium might explain the correlated functional status among segregating V segments, but an unknown experimental factor could not be ruled out. A later analysis found that HLA-associated TCR beta chains were more clonally expanded and had lower generation probabilities than equally common non-associated chains. The only immune exposure information available for the cohort was CMV serostatus.

The library was obtained by the immunoSEQ multiplex PCR assay. For the multiplex PCR, a mixture combining 60 forward primers for TCR Vbeta segments and 13 reverse primers for TCR Jbeta segments was used. A multiplex PCR assay on genomic DNA amplified the CDR3 region of rearranged TCR beta genes. Amplified TCR beta libraries were sequenced as 87-base-pair reads on the Illumina HiSeq System. In the source study's methods: A later analysis counted tens of millions of unique TCR beta chains across the 670 or so repertoires, and 10 million to 11 million of these chains were shared by at least two donors. Raw reads were error-corrected and collapsed into unique sequences with a nearest-neighbor algorithm that merged closely related sequences to remove PCR and sequencing errors. CDR3 sequences were aligned to IMGT reference sequences to assign V, D and J gene segments. For a sequence to be retained, a match of at least six nucleotides to both a V gene segment and a J gene segment was required. A rearrangement counted as productive if the CDR3 had no stop codons and remained in frame with V and J, and every other rearrangement counted as non-productive. Following IMGT convention, CDR3 was defined as the stretch from the second conserved V-encoded cysteine to the conserved J-encoded phenylalanine. In an earlier analysis of just under 600 of the donors, sequences lacking an unambiguous match to a single V gene segment were excluded. In an earlier analysis of some 590 of the donors, V segments were called functional above 56.7% productive rearrangements and were called segregating when the between-donor standard deviation exceeded 5%. To diagnose cytomegalovirus status from the catalog of TCR beta chain sequences, a statistical classification framework was built. In a later analysis, TCR nucleotide sequences were compared against IMGT/GENE-DB human TR gene sequences so that V and J genes could be assigned. The TCRdist pipeline was used in a later analysis to assign CDR3 sequences and most-parsimonious VDJ recombination scenarios. In a later analysis, each TCR beta chain was defined by its CDR3 amino acid sequence together with its V-gene family, and reads without a unique V-gene family were excluded. A later analysis removed several hundred highly shared, low-generation-probability nucleotide sequences to deal with suspected cross-contamination and a sequencing artifact. A later analysis calculated a clonal expansion index for each public chain from normalized within-repertoire ranks of inferred template counts. In a later analysis, generation probabilities were computed using a VDJ recombination model fitted to out-of-frame rearrangements, and the results were checked against IGoR. Hypergeometric tests were used in a later analysis to score TCR-TCR, TCR-HLA and TCR-CMV co-occurrence, with a repertoire-size bias correction applied to the TCR pairs. In a later analysis, false discovery rates were estimated by permuting HLA or CMV assignments 20 times. In a later analysis, co-occurring TCRs were grouped using DBSCAN, and TCRdist sequence similarity was added for clustering within HLA-allele-positive subsets. For co-occurrence clustering, repertoires with fewer than 30,000 or more than 120,000 public chains were excluded, along with roughly five repertoires with anomalous nucleotide sharing. TCRdb's version of the immuneACCESS table is confined to in-frame rearrangements and falls short of the full clone set. An unresolved V gene accounts for under half of the shortfall where checked; the remainder is of unknown origin. From that table come the V and J calls and clone size; the DNA was used to work out D and trimming. In all, the sample holds approximately 290,000 clones, and 75% to 85% of those were seen once. Of the sample, less than 0.4% falls within the top ten clones.

Reading from cysteine to phenylalanine, the CDR3 counts 12 amino acids. The DNA shown is the 36-base CDR3, in frame from base 1. CDR1 and CDR2, per the germline V gene (reference sequence), are MNHNY and SVGAGI. In the case of this clone: There is no known antigen for this receptor. The junction shows a germline mismatch at one end, possibly a read error.

The cohort comprised fewer than 700 healthy bone marrow donors. At the time of sampling, all cohort members were nominally healthy, though unrecorded immune exposures were likely present. The donor was CMV seronegative and was included in the group of a few hundred seronegative cohort members. Every donor gave a peripheral blood sample, and the peripheral blood mononuclear cells from that sample were used for TCR beta sequencing. The Qiagen DNeasy Blood Extraction Kit was used to extract genomic DNA from the blood cell samples. Material for sequencing was PBMCs. The chain is made from TRBV6-6 and TRBJ2-2; the D gene is perhaps TRBD2, on 5 matching bases. The receptor's source is a girl aged 2-10 years in good health and CMV-seronegative. The CDR3 region reads CASGTGHRGAVF. The DNA reads as follows: TGTGCCAGCGGAACCGGGCACCGGGGAGCTGTTTTT.